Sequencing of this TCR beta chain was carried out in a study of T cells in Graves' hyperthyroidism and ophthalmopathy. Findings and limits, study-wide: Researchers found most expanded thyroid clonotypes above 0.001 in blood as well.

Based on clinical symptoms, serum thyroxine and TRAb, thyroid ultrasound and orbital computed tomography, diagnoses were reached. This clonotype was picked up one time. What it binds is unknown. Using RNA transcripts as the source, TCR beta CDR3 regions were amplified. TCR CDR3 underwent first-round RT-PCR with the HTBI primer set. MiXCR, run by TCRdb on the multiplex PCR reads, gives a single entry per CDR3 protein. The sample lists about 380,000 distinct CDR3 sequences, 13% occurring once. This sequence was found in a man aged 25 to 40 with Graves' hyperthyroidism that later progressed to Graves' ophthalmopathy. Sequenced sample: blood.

The CDR3 DNA is TGTGCCAGCACCATACAGGGTCAGGTAGAGGGCTACACCTTC. Translation gives CASTIQGQVEGYTF. The chain employs TRBV7-9 and TRBJ1-2; a weak D match, TRBD1 (6 bases). The CDR3 has 14 amino acids. Between the trimmed V and J ends, which lost 7 bases and 8 bases, there was a span of 20 bases. Germline CDR1 and CDR2: SEHNR and FQNEAQ (reference sequence).